These T cell receptor beta chains were read from a single sample in a study of OX40 agonist ivuxolimab in advanced cancers. The assay was immunoSEQ multiplex PCR, and TCRdb's table has in-frame clones only and misses some. The sample has tens of thousands of clones, 81% seen once. The sequencing here drew on CD4+ or CD8+ T cells sorted from blood, taken in a trial of the OX40 agonist ivuxolimab. These receptors were collected from an adult with an advanced solid tumor such as melanoma, head and neck, liver or kidney cancer. Both conserved end residues are part of each CDR3. The D gene is left open where the match is weak. Where a row states a size, it is once, few, many or the class of an expanded clone; other rows omit it.

v_call	d_call	j_call	clone_size	cdr3_aa	cdr3_nt
TRBV29-1	TRBD2	TRBJ2-3	few	CSLLEGGGGDTQYF	TGCAGCCTCCTGGAGGGCGGGGGTGGAGATACGCAGTATTTT
TRBV7-2	NA	TRBJ1-1	NA	CASSRGRKNTEAFF	TGTGCCAGCAGCAGGGGACGGAAGAACACTGAAGCTTTCTTT
TRBV2	NA	TRBJ2-5	NA	CASSSDLRGPRDQYF	TGTGCCAGCAGTTCGGATTTAAGGGGCCCGCGTGACCAGTACTTC
TRBV6-6	NA	TRBJ1-2	few	CASNPTGTYGYTF	TGTGCCAGCAACCCGACAGGCACCTATGGCTACACCTTC
TRBV5-6	NA	TRBJ2-7	NA	CASSLRQGGLEQYF	TGTGCCAGCAGCTTACGGCAGGGGGGTCTCGAGCAGTACTTC
TRBV9	NA	TRBJ1-2	NA	CASSAFPPTGYTF	TGTGCCAGCAGCGCATTTCCACCCACGGGCTACACCTTC
TRBV28	TRBD1	TRBJ2-7	once	CASSGQGAYEQYF	TGTGCCAGCAGCGGACAGGGGGCCTACGAGCAGTACTTC
TRBV27	TRBD1	TRBJ2-3	NA	CASSDRGAGDTQYF	TGTGCCAGCAGTGACAGGGGGGCGGGAGATACGCAGTATTTT
TRBV5-1	TRBD1	TRBJ2-5	once	CASSSGQGEETQYF	TGCGCCAGCAGCTCGGGACAGGGTGAAGAGACCCAGTACTTC
TRBV11-2	NA	TRBJ2-7	NA	CASSPPRGEQYF	TGTGCCAGCAGCCCCCCCCGGGGAGAGCAGTACTTC